Following are 13 T cell receptor beta chains from one sample sequenced in a study of shared clonotypes between healthy human individuals. TCRdb's table, derived via immunoSEQ multiplex PCR, lists solely in-frame clones and lacks some. The sample consists of some 2 million clones, approximately 95% of them appearing once. CD45RO-negative, CCR7-selected cells formed the naive CD8 fraction, which excluded terminally differentiated effector memory CD45RA+ cells. Sequencing used naive CD8+ T cells sorted from blood. Receptors were obtained from a man aged 18 to 35 in good health.

This clone has just one count. The genes are TRBV7-9 and TRBJ2-1; D unclear. Per the germline V gene, CDR1 is SEHNR and CDR2 is FQNEAQ (reference sequence). This CDR3 is built from 13 residues. Trimming stripped 5 bases from V and 10 bases from J, with 15 bases between. DNA for the CDR3: TGTGCCAGCAGCCCGACGGTGCAGCACGAGCAGTTCTTC. Translation gives CASSPTVQHEQFF.

The chain uses TRBV2 and TRBJ2-7; D is perhaps TRBD1 (5 bases). Germline V CDR1 and CDR2: SNHLY, FYNNEI. The CDR3 covers 12 residues. The V gene lost 7 bases and the J gene lost 5 bases, with 12 bases spanning the gap. The CDR3 DNA reads TGTGCCAGCAACTCTCAGGGCGACGAGCAGTACTTC. Its protein is CASNSQGDEQYF.

The chain joins TRBV4-1 to TRBJ2-7; TRBD2 matches 10 bases. This CDR3 has 18 residues. J lost 0 bases, V lost 0 bases, and 8 bases had no gene match. Germline V gives CDR1 MGHRA, CDR2 YSYEKL. CDR3 in amino acids: CASSQERGLAPSSYEQYF. CDR3 bases: TGCGCCAGCAGCCAAGAGAGGGGACTAGCGCCGAGCTCCTACGAGCAGTACTTC.

The chain joins TRBV5-4 to TRBJ2-2; D is ambiguous. The germline V and J ends were trimmed by 7 bases and 4 bases, with 14 bases remaining between them. Germline values: CDR1 SGHNT, CDR2 YYREEE (reference sequence). CDR3 length equals 14 residues. The CDR3 loop is CASASPTGTGELFF. Written as DNA, the CDR3 is TGTGCCAGCGCGTCTCCCACGGGCACCGGGGAGCTGTTTTTT.

The V gene is TRBV4-3, the J gene TRBJ1-4; D remains unclear. Germline V lookup: CDR1 LGHNA, CDR2 YSLEER. This CDR3 has 16 amino acids. V gave up 0 bases and J gave up 0 bases, with 8 bases separating them. The chain's CDR3 is CASSQDRLTTNEKLFF. The CDR3 DNA sequence: TGCGCCAGCAGCCAAGATCGGCTGACAACTAATGAAAAACTGTTTTTT.

The gene calls are TRBV21-1 and TRBJ1-3. TRBV21-1 is a pseudogene. This CDR3 is built from 14 residues. Written as DNA, the CDR3 is TGTGCCAGCAGCGGAGGGGAGGGTACTAACACCATATATTTT. It specifies CASSGGEGTNTIYF.

The chain uses TRBV7-9 and TRBJ2-7, with D uncertain. V lost 4 bases and J lost 7, with 17 bases in between. The CDR3 consists of 14 residues. Germline CDR1 SEHNR, CDR2 FQNEAQ (reference sequence). CDR3 protein: CASSYPVGIGEQYF. The CDR3 nucleotides are TGTGCCAGCAGCTATCCCGTGGGAATCGGGGAGCAGTACTTC.

The V gene is TRBV7-9, the J gene TRBJ1-2; no firm D call. V lost 5 bases and J 8 bases, leaving 15 bases between the germline ends. Germline CDR1 is SEHNR and CDR2 is FQNEAQ (reference sequence). The CDR3 spans 13 residues. The CDR3 nucleotides read TGTGCCAGCAGCCCACCAGAGGACCGCGGCTACACCTTC. This translates into CASSPPEDRGYTF.

This rearrangement joins TRBV6-6 to TRBJ1-2; perhaps TRBD1 as D (5 bases). This CDR3 has 14 amino acids. The V end lost 2 bases, the J end lost 7 bases, and 14 bases lay between the germline ends. Germline CDR1 reads MNHNY; CDR2 reads SVGAGI (reference sequence). Here the CDR3 DNA reads TGTGCCAGCAGTTACCCCCCGGGGGACGGTGGCTACACCTTC. Translated: CASSYPPGDGGYTF.

This clone was seen more than once but under ten times. The genes are TRBV2 and TRBJ2-7; tentative D call: TRBD1 (6 bases). This CDR3 has 13 residues. The germline V gene encodes CDR1 SNHLY and CDR2 FYNNEI. The ends were cut back, 4 bases at V and 2 bases at J, with 9 bases in the middle. The CDR3 DNA is TGTGCCAGCAGTGGGGGACACCCCTACGAGCAGTACTTC. Its translation: CASSGGHPYEQYF.

This chain uses TRBV4-1 with TRBJ2-5; D gene ambiguous. The germline CDR1 and CDR2 sequences are MGHRA and YSYEKL. The CDR3 contains 17 residues. Trimming shortened V by 0 bases and J by 2 bases, and 16 bases separated the two germline ends. CDR3 nucleotide sequence: TGCGCCAGCAGCCAAGATCGGGTCGGCGGCATTCAAGAGACCCAGTACTTC. As protein: CASSQDRVGGIQETQYF.

This sequence joins TRBV4-1 and TRBJ2-7; TRBD2 agrees at 12 bases. CDR1 and CDR2 (germline): MGHRA, YSYEKL. Losses at the gene ends were 6 bases for V and 3 bases for J; bases not matched to a gene: 6. The CDR3 is 15 amino acids. CDR3 residues: CASSPILAGGYEQYF. The CDR3 coding sequence is TGCGCCAGCAGTCCGATACTAGCGGGGGGCTACGAGCAGTACTTC.

The chain combines TRBV6-1 with TRBJ1-1; D unresolved. Germline CDR1 is MNHNS and CDR2 is SASEGT. Trimming took 4 bases from V and 1 from J, leaving 7 bases between them. CDR3 length: 13 residues. The CDR3 nucleotides are TGTGCCAGCAGTGCCCCAGCGAACACTGAAGCTTTCTTT. As protein: CASSAPANTEAFF.